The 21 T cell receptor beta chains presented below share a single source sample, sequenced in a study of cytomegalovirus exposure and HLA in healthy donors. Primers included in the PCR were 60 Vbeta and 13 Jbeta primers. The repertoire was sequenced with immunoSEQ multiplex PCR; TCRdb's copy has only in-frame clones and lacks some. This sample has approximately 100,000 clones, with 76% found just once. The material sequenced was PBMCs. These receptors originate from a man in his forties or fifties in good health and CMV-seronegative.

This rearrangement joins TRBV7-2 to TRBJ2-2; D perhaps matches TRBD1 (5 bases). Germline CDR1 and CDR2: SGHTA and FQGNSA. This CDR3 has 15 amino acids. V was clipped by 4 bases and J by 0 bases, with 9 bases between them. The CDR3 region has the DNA TGTGCCAGCAGCTCGACAGCCGCGAACACCGGGGAGCTGTTTTTT. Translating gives CASSSTAANTGELFF. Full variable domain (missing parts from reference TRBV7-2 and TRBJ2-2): GAGVSQSPSNKVTEKGKDVELRCDPISGHTALYWYRQSLGQGLEFLIYFQGNSAPDKSGLPSDRFSAERTGGSVSTLTIQRTQQEDSAVYLCASSSTAANTGELFFGEGSRLTVL.

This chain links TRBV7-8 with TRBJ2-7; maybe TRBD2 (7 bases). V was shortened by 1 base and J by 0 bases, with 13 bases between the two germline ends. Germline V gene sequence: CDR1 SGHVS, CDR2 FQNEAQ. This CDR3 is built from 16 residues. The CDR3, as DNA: TGTGCCAGCAGCTTAGTGGGGGGGGCCCCCTCCTACGAGCAGTACTTC. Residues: CASSLVGGAPSYEQYF.

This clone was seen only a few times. CDR3 sequence reads: CATSRDNREFYGYTF. In DNA form, the CDR3 reads TGTGCCACCAGCAGAGATAACAGGGAGTTCTATGGCTACACCTTC. V and J are TRBV15 and TRBJ1-2, with a weak D call TRBD1 (6 bases). V lost 0 bases, J lost 4 bases, and 12 bases lay in between. Germline CDR1 is LNHNV and CDR2 is YYDKDF (reference sequence). The CDR3 is 15 amino acids. Looking up the rest from reference TRBV15 and TRBJ1-2 gives the full variable domain: DAMVIQNPRYQVTQFGKPVTLSCSQTLNHNVMYWYQQKSSQAPKLLFHYYDKDFNNEADTPDNFQSRRPNTSFCFLDIRSPGLGDTAMYLCATSRDNREFYGYTFGSGTRLTVV.

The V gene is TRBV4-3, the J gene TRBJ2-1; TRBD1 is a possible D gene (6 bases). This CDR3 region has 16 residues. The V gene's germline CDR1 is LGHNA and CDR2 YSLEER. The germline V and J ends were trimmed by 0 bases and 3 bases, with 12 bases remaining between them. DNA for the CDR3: TGCGCCAGCAGCCAAGATCGTGGGGACATCTACAATGAGCAGTTCTTC. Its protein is CASSQDRGDIYNEQFF.

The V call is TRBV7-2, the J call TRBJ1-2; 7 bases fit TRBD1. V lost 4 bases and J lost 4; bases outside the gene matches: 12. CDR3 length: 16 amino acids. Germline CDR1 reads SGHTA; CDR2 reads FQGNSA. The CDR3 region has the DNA TGTGCCAGCAGCTCAATTCCCCGACAGGGAGGCTATGGCTACACCTTC. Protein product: CASSSIPRQGGYGYTF.

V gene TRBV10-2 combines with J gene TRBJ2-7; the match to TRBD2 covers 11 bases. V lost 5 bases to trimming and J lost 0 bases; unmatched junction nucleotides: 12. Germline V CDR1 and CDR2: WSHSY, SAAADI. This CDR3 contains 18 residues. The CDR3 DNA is TGCGCCAGCAGTAATATCTTTGGGGGGACTAGCGGCTCCTACGAGCAGTACGTC. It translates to CASSNIFGGTSGSYEQYV.

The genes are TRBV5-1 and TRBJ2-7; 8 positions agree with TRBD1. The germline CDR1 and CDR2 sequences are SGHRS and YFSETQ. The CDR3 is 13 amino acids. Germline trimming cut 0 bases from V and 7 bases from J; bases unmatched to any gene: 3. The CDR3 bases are TGCGCCAGCAGCTTGGGGACAGGGTCGGAGCAGTACGTC. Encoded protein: CASSLGTGSEQYV.

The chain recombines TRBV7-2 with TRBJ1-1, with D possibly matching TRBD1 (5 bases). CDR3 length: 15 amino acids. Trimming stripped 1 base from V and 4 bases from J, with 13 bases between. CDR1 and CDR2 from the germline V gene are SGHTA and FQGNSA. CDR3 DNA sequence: TGTGCCAGCAGCTTAGATGGGGCGGGGGGCACTGAAGCTTTCTTT. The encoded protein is CASSLDGAGGTEAFF.

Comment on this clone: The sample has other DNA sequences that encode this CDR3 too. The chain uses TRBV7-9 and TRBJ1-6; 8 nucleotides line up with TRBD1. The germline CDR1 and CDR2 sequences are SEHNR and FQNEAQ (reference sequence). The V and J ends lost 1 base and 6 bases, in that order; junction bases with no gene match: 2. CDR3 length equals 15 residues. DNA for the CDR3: TGTGCCAGCAGCTTAGATGGACAGGGTAATTCACCCCTCCACTTT. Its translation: CASSLDGQGNSPLHF.

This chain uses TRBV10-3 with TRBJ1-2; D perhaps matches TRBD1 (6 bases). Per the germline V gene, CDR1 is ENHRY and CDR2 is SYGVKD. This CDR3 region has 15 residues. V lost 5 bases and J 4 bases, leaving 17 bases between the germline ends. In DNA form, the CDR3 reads TGTGCCATCAGTTCCGGGCAGGGGAGGGCCTATGGCTACACCTTC. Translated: CAISSGQGRAYGYTF.

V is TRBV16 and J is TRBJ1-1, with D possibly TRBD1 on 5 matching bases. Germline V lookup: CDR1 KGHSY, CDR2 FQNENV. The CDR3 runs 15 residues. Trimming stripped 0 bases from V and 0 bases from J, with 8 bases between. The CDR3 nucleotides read TGTGCCAGCAGCCAATCCTGGGGCTTGAACACTGAAGCTTTCTTT. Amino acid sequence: CASSQSWGLNTEAFF.

In nucleotides, the CDR3 is TGTGCCAGCAGCTTAGATCAACAATATGGCTACACCTTC. This translates into CASSLDQQYGYTF. The rearrangement uses TRBV7-8 and TRBJ1-2, with unresolved D. Germline values: CDR1 SGHVS, CDR2 FQNEAQ. The CDR3 loop spans 13 amino acids. V was pared by 1 base and J by 5 bases, with 8 bases between.

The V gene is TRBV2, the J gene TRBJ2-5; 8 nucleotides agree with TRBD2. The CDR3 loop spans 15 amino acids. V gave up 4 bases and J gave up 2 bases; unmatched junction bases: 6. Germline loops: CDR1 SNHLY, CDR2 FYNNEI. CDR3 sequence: CASSAVAGIQETQYF. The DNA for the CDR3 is TGTGCCAGCAGTGCGGTAGCGGGGATACAAGAGACCCAGTACTTC.

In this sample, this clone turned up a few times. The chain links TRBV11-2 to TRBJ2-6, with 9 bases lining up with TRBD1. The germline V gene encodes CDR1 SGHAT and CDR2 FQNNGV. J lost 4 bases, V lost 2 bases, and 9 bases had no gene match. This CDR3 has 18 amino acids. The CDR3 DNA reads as TGTGCCAGCAGCTTAATCGGGACAGGGCTGGGAGGGGCCAACGTCCTGACTTTC. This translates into CASSLIGTGLGGANVLTF.

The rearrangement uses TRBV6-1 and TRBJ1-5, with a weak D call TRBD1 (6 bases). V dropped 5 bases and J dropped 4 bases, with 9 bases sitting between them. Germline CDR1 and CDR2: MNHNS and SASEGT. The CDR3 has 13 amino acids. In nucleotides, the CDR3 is TGTGCCAGCAGTCGGACAGATAATCAGCCCCAGCATTTT. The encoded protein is CASSRTDNQPQHF.

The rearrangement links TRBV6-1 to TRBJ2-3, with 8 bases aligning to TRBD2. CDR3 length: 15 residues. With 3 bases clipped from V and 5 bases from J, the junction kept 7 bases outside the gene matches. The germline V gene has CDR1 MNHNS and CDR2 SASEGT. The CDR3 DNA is TGTGCCAGCAGTGATTGGGCGGGGGGAGGAGATACGCAGTATTTT. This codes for CASSDWAGGGDTQYF.

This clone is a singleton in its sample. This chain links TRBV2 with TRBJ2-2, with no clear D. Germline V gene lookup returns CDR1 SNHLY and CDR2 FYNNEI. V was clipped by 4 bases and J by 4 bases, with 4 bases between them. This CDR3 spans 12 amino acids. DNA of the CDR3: TGTGCCAGCAGTGCCGGCACCGGGGAGCTGTTTTTT. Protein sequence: CASSAGTGELFF.

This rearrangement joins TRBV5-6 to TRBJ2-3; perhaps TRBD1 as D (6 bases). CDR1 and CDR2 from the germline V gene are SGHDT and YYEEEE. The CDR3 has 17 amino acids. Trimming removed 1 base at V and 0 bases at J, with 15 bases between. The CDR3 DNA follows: TGTGCCAGCAGCTTGAGGGGGTCAGGCGGAAGCACAGATACGCAGTATTTT. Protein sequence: CASSLRGSGGSTDTQYF.

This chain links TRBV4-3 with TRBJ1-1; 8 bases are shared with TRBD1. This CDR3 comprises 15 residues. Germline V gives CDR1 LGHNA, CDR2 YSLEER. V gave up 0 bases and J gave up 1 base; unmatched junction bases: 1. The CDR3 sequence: CASSQEGQANTEAFF. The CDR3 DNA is TGCGCCAGCAGCCAAGAGGGACAGGCGAACACTGAAGCTTTCTTT.

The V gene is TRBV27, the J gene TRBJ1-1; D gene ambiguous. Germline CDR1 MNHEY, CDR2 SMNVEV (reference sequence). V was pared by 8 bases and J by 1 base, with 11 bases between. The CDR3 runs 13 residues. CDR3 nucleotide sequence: TGTGCCAGCGGACTGGGCAGGAACACTGAAGCTTTCTTT. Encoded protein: CASGLGRNTEAFF.

CDR3 amino acids: CAISESGREGETQYF. CDR3 nucleotides: TGTGCCATCAGTGAGTCCGGCAGGGAAGGCGAGACCCAGTACTTC. The J gene is TRBJ2-5, the V gene TRBV10-3; D is perhaps TRBD1 (5 bases). V was pared by 0 bases and J by 5 bases, with 13 bases between. The germline V gene has CDR1 ENHRY and CDR2 SYGVKD. This CDR3 has 15 residues.